This TCR beta chain was identified in a study of shared clonotypes between healthy human individuals. V lost 5 bases, J lost 0 bases, and 11 bases lay in between. CDR1 is WSHSY, CDR2 SAAADI, per germline. The CDR3 runs 15 residues. This table comes from immunoSEQ multiplex PCR, and its TCRdb copy is limited to in-frame clones, with some not included. The sample lists hundreds of thousands of clones; about 96% were seen once. Selected positively for CCR7 and CD45RO-negative, naive CD8 cells excluded terminally differentiated effector memory CD45RA+ cells. The chain uses TRBV10-2 and TRBJ1-5; D is uncertain. What was sequenced was naive CD8+ T cells sorted from blood. This sequence was found in a woman under 40 in good health. CDR3 sequence (DNA): TGCGCCAGCAGTACCAGGCTTTATAGCAATCAGCCCCAGCATTTT. Translating gives CASSTRLYSNQPQHF.